The entry that follows covers one T cell receptor (beta chain) sequence. In the authors' methods: Nucleated cell counts were estimated from reference gene primer amplification. The method was immunoSEQ multiplex PCR; TCRdb's version includes in-frame clones alone and lacks a portion of them. Clone size and V and J calls were adopted from that table, with D and trimming inferred from the DNA. The table lists some 100,000 clones, around four fifths of them singletons. The data were obtained in a study of blood T cell repertoires in COVID-19. Study-level information: Nucleic acid was either cDNA or gDNA, and it came from T cells, B-cell-depleted T cells, or PBMCs.

The CDR3 loop spans 16 amino acids. V dropped 4 bases and J dropped 1; count of bases not matched to a gene: 6. Germline loops: CDR1 SGHRS, CDR2 YFSETQ. V usage is TRBV5-1 and J usage is TRBJ2-3; 10 positions match TRBD1. The sequencing input was peripheral blood. The clonotype comes from a human donor in a cohort sampled during active COVID-19. As DNA, the CDR3 is TGCGCCAGCAGCAGGGGACAGGGGTGGGGCACAGATACGCAGTATTTT. As protein: CASSRGQGWGTDTQYF.